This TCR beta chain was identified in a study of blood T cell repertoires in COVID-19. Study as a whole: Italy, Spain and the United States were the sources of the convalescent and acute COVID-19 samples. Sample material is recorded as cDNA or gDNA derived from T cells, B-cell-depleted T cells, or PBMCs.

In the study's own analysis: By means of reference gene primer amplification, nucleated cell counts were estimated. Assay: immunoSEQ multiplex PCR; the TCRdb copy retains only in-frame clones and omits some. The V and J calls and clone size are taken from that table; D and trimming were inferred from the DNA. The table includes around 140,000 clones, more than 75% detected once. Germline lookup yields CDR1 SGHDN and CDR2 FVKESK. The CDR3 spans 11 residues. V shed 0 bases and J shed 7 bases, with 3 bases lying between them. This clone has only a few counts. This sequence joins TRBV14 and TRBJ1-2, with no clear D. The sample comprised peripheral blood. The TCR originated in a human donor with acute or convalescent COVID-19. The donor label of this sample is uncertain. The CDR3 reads CASSQDLGYTF. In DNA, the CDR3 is TGTGCCAGCAGCCAAGATCTTGGCTACACCTTC.